This entry is about one T cell receptor (beta chain). From RNA transcripts, TCR beta CDR3 regions were amplified. The TCR CDR3 was amplified in a first-round RT-PCR using the HTBI primer set. TCRdb ran MiXCR on the multiplex PCR reads and lists one entry per CDR3 protein. The table includes approximately 410,000 distinct CDR3 sequences, 12% to 15% detected once. This entry comes from a study of T cells in Graves' hyperthyroidism and ophthalmopathy. In the study overall: Prior to any treatment, at the point of initial diagnosis, peripheral blood was collected.

CDR1 and CDR2 from the germline V gene are SGHDN and FVKESK. Trimming left V 1 base short and J 8 bases short, with 6 bases between. This CDR3 has 12 amino acids. This sequence originates from a young woman with Graves' hyperthyroidism. The specimen was blood. The chain has TRBV14 and TRBJ2-1, with D perhaps matching TRBD1 or TRBD2 (5 bases each). CDR3 coding DNA: TGTGCCAGCAGCCAAGCGGGACATGAGCAGTTCTTC. It codes for CASSQAGHEQFF.